Listed here are 22 T cell receptor beta chains from one sample, sequenced in a study of CD8 T cells in ankylosing spondylitis. TCRdb analysed the 5' RACE reads with MiXCR anew, one entry per CDR3 protein. The sample contains around 150,000 distinct CDR3 sequences, 5.5% to 7.5% of which appear only once. The sequencing sample was made of blood, either unsorted or a sorted T cell fraction (not recorded which). The origin of the receptors is a female donor with ankylosing spondylitis or in good health (not recorded which).

This clonotype was observed at least ten times. For the CDR3, the DNA is TGTGCCAGCAGTCTAGGACAGGCTAGCTGGACTGAAGCTTTCTTT. Translating it yields CASSLGQASWTEAFF. The chain is built from TRBV7-9 and TRBJ1-1; 7 nucleotides agree with TRBD1. This CDR3 spans 15 amino acids. Trimming cost V 6 bases and J 5 bases; bases outside gene matches: 12. From germline, CDR1 is SEHNR and CDR2 FQNEAQ (reference sequence).

This clonotype was seen repeatedly, ten times or more. This sequence joins TRBV19 and TRBJ2-2, with D possibly TRBD2 on 5 matching bases. This CDR3 contains 14 residues. V shed 4 bases and J shed 6 bases, with 12 bases lying between them. The germline gives CDR1 LNHDA, CDR2 SQIVND (reference sequence). The CDR3 nucleotides read TGTGCCAGTAGTAACGCACACGGGGCCGGGGAGCTGTTTTTT. Residues: CASSNAHGAGELFF.

The sample holds many counts of this clonotype. V gene TRBV30 combines with J gene TRBJ1-1; D unclear. The germline CDR1 and CDR2 sequences are GTSNPN and SVGIG (reference sequence). This CDR3 region has 13 residues. The V end lost 4 bases, the J end lost 0 bases, and 9 bases lay between the germline ends. As DNA, the CDR3 is TGTGCCTGGACCGCGGGTCTGAACACTGAAGCTTTCTTT. Translation: CAWTAGLNTEAFF.

As concerns this clonotype: Possible read error: a much larger clone is one base away. This chain joins TRBV7-2 and TRBJ2-5; TRBD2 might be the D (6 bases). The CDR3 runs 12 residues. V was cut by 5 bases and J by 7 bases, with 11 bases left in between. In germline, CDR1 is SGHTA, CDR2 FQGNSA. CDR3 loop: CASSETAGTQYF. The CDR3 nucleotides are TGTGCCAGCAGCGAAACAGCGGGGACCCAGTACTTC.

This clonotype was counted only a few times. This chain joins TRBV7-3 and TRBJ2-2; 7 bases line up with TRBD1. Germline V gene lookup returns CDR1 SGHTA and CDR2 FQGTGA. V dropped 5 bases and J dropped 0; count of bases not matched to a gene: 3. The CDR3 loop spans 15 amino acids. In nucleotides, the CDR3 is TGTGCCAGCAGCACGACAGGGTCGAACACCGGGGAGCTGTTTTTT. It specifies CASSTTGSNTGELFF.

In its sample, this clonotype was seen a few times. V gene TRBV7-2 combines with J gene TRBJ1-4, with a possible D match to TRBD1 (5 bases). The CDR3 has 16 amino acids. Deletions cut 0 bases from V and 7 bases from J, with 15 bases between. The germline gives CDR1 SGHTA, CDR2 FQGNSA. CDR3: CASSLAVGRVGEKLFF. In DNA, the CDR3 is TGTGCCAGCAGCTTAGCGGTGGGGCGGGTCGGTGAAAAACTGTTTTTT.

The rearrangement joins TRBV5-1 to TRBJ1-2; D gene uncertain. CDR3 length equals 18 residues. CDR1 and CDR2 from the germline V gene are SGHRS and YFSETQ. V was shortened by 0 bases and J by 5 bases, with 23 bases between the two germline ends. As DNA, the CDR3 is TGCGCCAGCAGCTTGGCCACCGGGCGGCCGAACCCCCTTTATGGCTACACCTTC. It yields the protein CASSLATGRPNPLYGYTF.

This clonotype appeared many times. This rearrangement joins TRBV4-3 to TRBJ1-2; D is perhaps TRBD1 (6 bases). The V and J ends lost 0 bases and 3 bases respectively, with 14 bases between them. Germline loops: CDR1 LGHNA, CDR2 YSLEER. The CDR3 is 16 amino acids. The CDR3 loop reads CASSQDWAGEYYGYTF. CDR3 nucleotides: TGCGCCAGCAGCCAAGACTGGGCAGGGGAATACTATGGCTACACCTTC.

This clonotype was found many times. This chain connects TRBV5-1 to TRBJ2-5, with D possibly being TRBD2 (6 bases). Trimming took off 4 bases at V and 5 bases at J, with 12 bases between the two ends. CDR3 size: 13 residues. The germline CDR1 and CDR2 sequences are SGHRS and YFSETQ. The CDR3 DNA is TGCGCCAGCAGCCGAGGGGAGGCTGAGACCCAGTACTTC. This gives the protein CASSRGEAETQYF.

This clonotype was recorded many times. The J gene is TRBJ1-6, the V gene TRBV3-1, with D possibly being TRBD1 (5 bases). Germline lookup yields CDR1 LGHDT and CDR2 YNNKEL (reference sequence). The CDR3 spans 16 residues. The V gene lost 2 bases and the J gene lost 0 bases, with 8 bases spanning the gap. CDR3 sequence reads: CASSQRGSSYNSPLHF. The CDR3 DNA reads as TGTGCCAGCAGCCAACGGGGGAGCTCCTATAATTCACCCCTCCACTTT.

This clonotype was observed many times. The rearrangement links TRBV20-1 to TRBJ2-1; 8 nucleotides agree with TRBD2. The CDR3 length is 15 residues. Germline-derived CDR1 and CDR2 are DFQATT and SNEGSKA (reference sequence). V dropped 7 bases and J dropped 0; count of bases not matched to a gene: 8. The CDR3 sequence is CSGTGGAISYNEQFF. CDR3 sequence (DNA): TGCAGTGGGACGGGAGGGGCAATCTCCTACAATGAGCAGTTCTTC.

This clonotype occurred a few times. The chain has TRBV7-3 and TRBJ1-2; D remains ambiguous. Germline V gives CDR1 SGHTA, CDR2 FQGTGA. Trimming stripped 2 bases from V and 4 bases from J, with 20 bases between. The CDR3 consists of 17 residues. CDR3 sequence: CASSLDPEEGFGYGYTF. The DNA of the CDR3 is TGTGCCAGCAGCTTAGACCCCGAAGAGGGTTTTGGCTATGGCTACACCTTC.

This clonotype showed up many times. V gene TRBV4-3 combines with J gene TRBJ2-1; TRBD2 is a possible D gene (7 bases). Germline loops: CDR1 LGHNA, CDR2 YSLEER. The ends were cut back, 1 base at V and 9 bases at J, with 25 bases in the middle. The CDR3 spans 18 residues. The DNA of the CDR3 is TGCGCCAGCAGCCAAGGGGGCGGGGGACACAAGAACGTCGGTGAGCAGTTCTTC. This translates into CASSQGGGGHKNVGEQFF.

The sample holds many counts of this clonotype. The chain uses TRBV5-1 and TRBJ2-7; 8 nucleotides match TRBD2. Germline V lookup: CDR1 SGHRS, CDR2 YFSETQ. V gave up 0 bases and J gave up 5 bases; unmatched junction bases: 7. The CDR3 extends over 15 amino acids. This chain's CDR3 is CASSLARLASDEQYF. CDR3 sequence (DNA): TGCGCCAGCAGCTTGGCCCGACTAGCGAGTGACGAGCAGTACTTC.

Concerning this clonotype: Being one base from a much bigger clone, this may be a read error. The V gene is TRBV7-9, the J gene TRBJ1-1, with 7 bases identical to TRBD1. Per germline, CDR1 SEHNR and CDR2 FQNEAQ (reference sequence). The CDR3 is made up of 14 amino acids. Trimming removed 10 bases from V and 4 bases from J; junction bases left unmatched: 12. CDR3 DNA sequence: TGTGCCACTACCGGGACAGCGGTGAGCACTGAAGCTTTCTTT. Protein: CATTGTAVSTEAFF.

This chain connects TRBV5-4 to TRBJ1-1, with D possibly matching TRBD1 (5 bases). V lost 4 bases and J lost 1, with 14 bases in between. CDR1 and CDR2 from the germline V gene are SGHNT and YYREEE (reference sequence). This CDR3 comprises 15 residues. The CDR3 spells CASSGGGPRNTEAFF. Written as DNA, the CDR3 is TGTGCCAGCAGCGGGGGAGGGCCGAGGAACACTGAAGCTTTCTTT.

At least ten counts were recorded for this clonotype. This chain uses TRBV6-1 with TRBJ2-7; D may be TRBD1 (6 bases). The CDR3 covers 13 residues. V lost 6 bases and J 3 bases, leaving 12 bases between the germline ends. Germline V CDR1 and CDR2: MNHNS, SASEGT. CDR3 nucleotide sequence: TGTGCCAGCAGGCTTGGACAGTACTACGAGCAGTACTTC. As protein: CASRLGQYYEQYF.

This clonotype has at least ten counts. The rearrangement uses TRBV20-1 and TRBJ1-2; no reliable D call. The CDR3 is 13 residues long. Between the trimmed V and J ends, which lost 4 bases and 4 bases, there was a span of 13 bases. The germline V gene has CDR1 DFQATT and CDR2 SNEGSKA (reference sequence). CDR3 region: CSATDELAYGYTF. In DNA form, the CDR3 reads TGCAGTGCTACAGACGAGCTTGCCTATGGCTACACCTTC.

Ten or more counts support this clonotype. The chain recombines TRBV5-6 with TRBJ2-1; D gene unclear. Trimming removed 4 bases at V and 8 bases at J, with 13 bases between. Germline CDR1 and CDR2: SGHDT and YYEEEE. The CDR3 runs to 13 residues. CDR3 residues: CASSPGPLDEQFF. CDR3 DNA: TGTGCCAGCAGCCCTGGACCCCTGGATGAGCAGTTCTTC.

At least ten counts were recorded for this clonotype. The rearrangement joins TRBV2 to TRBJ1-2; D unresolved. Trimming pared 3 bases from V and 4 bases from J, leaving 9 bases between. The CDR3 has 13 amino acids. The germline V gene has CDR1 SNHLY and CDR2 FYNNEI. CDR3 coding DNA: TGTGCCAGCAGTGACCAAGGGCCCTATGGCTACACCTTC. Its translation: CASSDQGPYGYTF.

This clonotype was seen repeatedly, ten times or more. The gene calls are TRBV7-2 and TRBJ1-2, with 7 bases matching TRBD1. The CDR3 spans 15 residues. CDR1 and CDR2 (germline): SGHTA, FQGNSA. J lost 2 bases, V lost 1 base, and 4 bases had no gene match. The CDR3 reads CASSLGGDRNYGYTF. The DNA for the CDR3 is TGTGCCAGCAGCTTAGGGGGGGACAGAAACTATGGCTACACCTTC.

This clonotype showed up many times. One base away lies a much larger clone, so this may be a sequencing read error. The chain recombines TRBV20-1 with TRBJ1-1; unclear D gene. This CDR3 is 14 amino acids long. V lost 5 bases to trimming and J lost 5 bases, with 18 bases between them. Germline CDR1 and CDR2: DFQATT and SNEGSKA (reference sequence). CDR3 protein: CSARSALEGTEAFF. Here the CDR3 DNA reads TGCAGTGCTCGCTCGGCCTTAGAGGGAACTGAAGCTTTCTTT.